Detailed here is one T cell receptor (beta chain). This CDR3 comprises 12 residues. CDR1 is SQVTM, CDR2 ANQGSEA, per germline. With 1 base removed from V and 8 bases from J, the gap between germline ends came to 11 bases. This sample was taken from a study of T cell changes during pregnancy in multiple sclerosis. Data came from immunoSEQ multiplex PCR; TCRdb stores just in-frame clones and leaves some out. There are about 80,000 clones in the sample; 94% occur only once, and 2.5% lies in the top ten. The sequencing used peripheral blood, collected in the third trimester of pregnancy. This sequence was found in a female donor with multiple sclerosis, enrolled in a pregnancy study. The V and J genes are TRBV29-1 and TRBJ1-2; a weak D match, TRBD1 (6 bases). CDR3 in DNA: TGCAGCGTTGAAGTAGGGGGAAGAGGCTACACCTTC. Encoded protein: CSVEVGGRGYTF.